This T cell receptor (beta chain) stems from a study of T cells after yellow fever vaccination. Overall study findings and caveats: Weaker in magnitude, the secondary response showed a faster peak on day 5 versus 15. FACS-sorted repertoires could harbor abundant contaminating bulk-population clonotypes. Clonotypes found in both CD4 and CD8 compartments made up a small share.

Germline-derived CDR1 and CDR2 are SGHRS and YFSETQ. The CDR3 runs to 17 residues. Trimming cost V 2 bases and J 1 base, with 16 bases left between them. Each CDR3 protein is one row after TCRdb ran MiXCR on the 5' RACE reads. The repertoire includes 500,000 to 650,000 distinct CDR3 sequences, 10% to 15% of them detected once, and about 15% sits in the top ten. This clonotype showed up just a few times. Its antigen is not known. The V gene is TRBV5-1, the J gene TRBJ2-4; possibly TRBD2 for D (7 bases). The sequenced sample was PBMCs, obtained on the day of the yellow fever booster vaccination. This clonotype was obtained from a man younger than 40 who received the YFV17D yellow fever vaccine. The chain's CDR3 is CASSLGAGATAKNIQYF. Written as DNA, the CDR3 is TGCGCCAGCAGCTTAGGGGCGGGGGCTACGGCCAAAAACATTCAGTACTTC. Full variable domain (missing parts from reference TRBV5-1 and TRBJ2-4): KAGVTQTPRYLIKTRGQQVTLSCSPISGHRSVSWYQQTPGQGLQFLFEYFSETQRNKGNFPGRFSGRQFSNSRSEMNVSTLELGDSALYLCASSLGAGATAKNIQYFGAGTRLSVL.